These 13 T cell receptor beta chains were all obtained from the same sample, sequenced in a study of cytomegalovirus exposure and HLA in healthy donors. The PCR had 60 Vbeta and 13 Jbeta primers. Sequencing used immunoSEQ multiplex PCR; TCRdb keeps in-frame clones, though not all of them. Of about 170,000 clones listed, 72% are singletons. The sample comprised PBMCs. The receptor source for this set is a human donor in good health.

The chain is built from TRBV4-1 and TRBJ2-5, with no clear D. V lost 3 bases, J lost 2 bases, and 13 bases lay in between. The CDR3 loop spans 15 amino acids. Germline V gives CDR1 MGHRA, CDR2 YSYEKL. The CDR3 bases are TGCGCCAGCAGCCACGTACGACAAGGTCAAGAGACCCAGTACTTC. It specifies CASSHVRQGQETQYF.

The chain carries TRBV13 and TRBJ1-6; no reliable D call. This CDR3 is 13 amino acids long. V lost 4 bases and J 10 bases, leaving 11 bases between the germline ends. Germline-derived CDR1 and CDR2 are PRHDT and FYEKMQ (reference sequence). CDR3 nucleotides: TGTGCCAGCAGCTCCACAGAAACATCACCCCTCCACTTT. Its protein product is CASSSTETSPLHF.

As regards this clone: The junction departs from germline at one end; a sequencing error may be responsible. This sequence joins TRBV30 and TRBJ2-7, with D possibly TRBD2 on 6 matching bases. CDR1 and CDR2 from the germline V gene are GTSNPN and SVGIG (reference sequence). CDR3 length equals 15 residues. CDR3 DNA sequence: TGTGCCTGGAGTGGGGGATTTGGGGGGATCTACGGGCAGTACTTC. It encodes CAWSGGFGGIYGQYF. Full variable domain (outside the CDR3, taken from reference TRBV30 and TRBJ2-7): SQTIHQWPATLVQPVGSPLSLECTVEGTSNPNLYWYRQAAGRGLQLLFYSVGIGQISSEVPQNLSASRPQDRQFILSSKKLLLSDSGFYLCAWSGGFGGIYGQYFGPGTRLTVT.

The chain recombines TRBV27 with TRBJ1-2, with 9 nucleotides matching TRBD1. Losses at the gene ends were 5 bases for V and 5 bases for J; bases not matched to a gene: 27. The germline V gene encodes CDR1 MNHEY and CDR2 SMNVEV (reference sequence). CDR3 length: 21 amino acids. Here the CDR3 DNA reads TGTGCCAGCAGTGTCAGGACTGCCCTTATGGGACAGGGAAACCCACCTTATGGCTACACCTTC. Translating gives CASSVRTALMGQGNPPYGYTF.

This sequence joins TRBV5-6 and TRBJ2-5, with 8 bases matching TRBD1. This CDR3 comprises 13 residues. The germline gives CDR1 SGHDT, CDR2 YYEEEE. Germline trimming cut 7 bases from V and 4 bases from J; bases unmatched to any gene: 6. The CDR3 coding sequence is TGTGCCAGCGGGCAGGGGGCTGGAGAGACCCAGTACTTC. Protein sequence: CASGQGAGETQYF.

CDR3 coding DNA: TGTGCCAGTAGTTCGAGGAACGGACAGGGGGCGCGGGAGCAGTACTTC. Protein sequence: CASSSRNGQGAREQYF. J is TRBJ2-7 and V is TRBV19, with 11 bases matching TRBD1. V lost 5 bases and J lost 7; bases outside the gene matches: 13. The CDR3 is made up of 16 amino acids. In germline, CDR1 is LNHDA, CDR2 SQIVND (reference sequence).

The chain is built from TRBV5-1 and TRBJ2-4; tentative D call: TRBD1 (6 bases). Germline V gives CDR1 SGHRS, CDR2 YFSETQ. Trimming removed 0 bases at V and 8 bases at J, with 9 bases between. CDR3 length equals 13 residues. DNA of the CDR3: TGCGCCAGCAGCTTGGACCACAGGGACATTCAGTACTTC. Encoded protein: CASSLDHRDIQYF.

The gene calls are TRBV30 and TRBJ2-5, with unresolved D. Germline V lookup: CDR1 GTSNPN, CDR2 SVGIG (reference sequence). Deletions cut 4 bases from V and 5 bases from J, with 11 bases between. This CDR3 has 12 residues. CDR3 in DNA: TGTGCCTGGAATCGGCTCAGGGAGACCCAGTACTTC. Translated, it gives CAWNRLRETQYF.

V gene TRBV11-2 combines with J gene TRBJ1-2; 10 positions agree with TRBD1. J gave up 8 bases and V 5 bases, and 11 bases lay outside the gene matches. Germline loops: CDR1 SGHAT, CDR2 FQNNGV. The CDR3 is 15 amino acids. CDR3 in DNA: TGTGCCAGCAGCCTCCGACAGGGGGCAGAGGGAGGCTACACCTTC. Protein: CASSLRQGAEGGYTF.

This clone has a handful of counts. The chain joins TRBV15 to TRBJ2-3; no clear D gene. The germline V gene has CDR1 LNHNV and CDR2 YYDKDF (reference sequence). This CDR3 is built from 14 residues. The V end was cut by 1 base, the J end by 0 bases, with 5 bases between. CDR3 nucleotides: TGTGCCACCAGCAGAGTCGGTAGCACAGATACGCAGTATTTT. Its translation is CATSRVGSTDTQYF.

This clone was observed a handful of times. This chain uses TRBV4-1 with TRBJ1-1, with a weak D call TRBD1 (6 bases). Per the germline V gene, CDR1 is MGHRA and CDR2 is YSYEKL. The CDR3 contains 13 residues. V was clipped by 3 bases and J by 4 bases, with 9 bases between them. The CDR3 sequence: CASSQTGSTEAFF. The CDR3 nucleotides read TGCGCCAGCAGCCAGACAGGCAGCACTGAAGCTTTCTTT.

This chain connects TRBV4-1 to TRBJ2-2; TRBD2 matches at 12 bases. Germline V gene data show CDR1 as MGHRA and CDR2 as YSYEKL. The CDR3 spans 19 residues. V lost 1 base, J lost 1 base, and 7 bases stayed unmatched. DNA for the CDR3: TGCGCCAGCAGCCAAGGCGAAGGACTAGCGGGGAAGAACACCGGGGAGCTGTTTTTT. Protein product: CASSQGEGLAGKNTGELFF.

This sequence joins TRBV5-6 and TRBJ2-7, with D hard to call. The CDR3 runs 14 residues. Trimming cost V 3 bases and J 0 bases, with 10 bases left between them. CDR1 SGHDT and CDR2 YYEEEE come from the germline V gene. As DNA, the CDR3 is TGTGCCAGCAGCTCCCCTCGTCGCTCCTACGAGCAGTACTTC. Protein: CASSSPRRSYEQYF.